The TCR beta chain under discussion was sequenced for a study of monozygotic twins with inflammatory bowel disease. TCRdb reprocessed the 5' RACE reads and keeps a single row for each CDR3 protein, giving no DNA. The table counts approximately 340,000 distinct CDR3 sequences; around 2% lies in the top ten. Material: blood. The source of this sequence is a human donor with ulcerative colitis or Crohn's disease, or a healthy co-twin of an affected twin (not recorded which).

The CDR3 reads CAISESGGEQFF. This chain joins TRBV10-3 and TRBJ2-1; the D gene TCRdb calls, TRBD1, cannot be checked with no DNA. The CDR3 runs to 12 residues. Germline CDR1 is ENHRY and CDR2 is SYGVKD.